This is a list of T cell receptor beta chains from one sample in a study of blood T cell repertoires in COVID-19. Profiling relied on immunoSEQ multiplex PCR, and the TCRdb table lists in-frame clones only, not all of them. The sample holds more than 45,000 clones, 85% to 90% seen once. Sequencing was carried out using peripheral blood. The receptors derive from a woman in her sixties or seventies with acute or convalescent COVID-19. The CDR3 runs from the conserved cysteine through the conserved F or W. Each record gives: J gene, V gene, clone size, D gene, CDR3 DNA, CDR3 protein. D genes are given only for firm matches. Clone sizes are given selectively: once, few, many, or a class where the clone is expanded.

TRBJ1-5 TRBV2 . . TGTGCCAGCTCATGGCAGTACAATCAGCCCCAGCATTTT CASSWQYNQPQHF
TRBJ2-2 TRBV18 once . TGTGCCAGCTCACCACGGAGACAGACTCGGGACACCGGGGAGCTGTTTTTT CASSPRRQTRDTGELFF
TRBJ1-2 TRBV7-9 once . TGTGCCAGCAGCTTAGTGGCGGGGAATGGCTACACCTTC CASSLVAGNGYTF
TRBJ2-3 TRBV9 . TRBD2 TGTGCCAGCAGCCAGCGGACTAGTTGGGATACGCAGTATTTT CASSQRTSWDTQYF
TRBJ1-5 TRBV7-9 medium-sized TRBD1 TGTGCCAGCAGCTTAGGGTCAGGGGGCTACCAGCCCCAGCATTTT CASSLGSGGYQPQHF
TRBJ2-1 TRBV4-2 . TRBD1 TGTGCCAGCAGCCAAGAAAGGGACAGGGGCTTCAGGGAGCAGTTCTTC CASSQERDRGFREQFF
TRBJ2-1 TRBV12-5 once TRBD2 TGTGCTAGTGGTTTGCGAGCGGGAGTGTCCCACAATGAGCAGTTCTTC CASGLRAGVSHNEQFF
TRBJ1-2 TRBV19 . . TGTGCCAGTAGTCAACAGGCGGCAGGGGCCCTCATTCATAAGGGCTACACCTTC CASSQQAAGALIHKGYTF
TRBJ2-6 TRBV10-3 . . TGTGCCATCAGTGAAGCTGGGAGGCCTCGCTCTGGGGCCAACGTCCTGACTTTC CAISEAGRPRSGANVLTF
TRBJ2-7 TRBV2 . . TGTGCCAGCAGTGAGTCTATGTTTTACGAGCAGTACTTC CASSESMFYEQYF
TRBJ2-5 TRBV2 . TRBD2 TGTGCCAGCACTGATTACCTGGGGGGGAAAGAGACCCAGTACTTC CASTDYLGGKETQYF
TRBJ2-7 TRBV12-3/TRBV12-4 . . TGTGCCAGCAGCCTGACAGGCGCCTACGAGCAGTACTTC CASSLTGAYEQYF
TRBJ1-5 TRBV29-1 . . TGCAGCGTTGTATGTCCGGCAGGGAAGAATAATCAGCCCCAGCATTTT CSVVCPAGKNNQPQHF
TRBJ2-7 TRBV3-1/TRBV3-2 . . TGTGCCAGCAGCCAAGGCCTTGCGGGATGGTCCTACGAGCAGTACTTC CASSQGLAGWSYEQYF
TRBJ2-1 TRBV5-4 . . TGTGCCAGCAGCCCGGGACTCCGGGTAGGCAATGAGCAGTTCTTC CASSPGLRVGNEQFF
TRBJ1-2 TRBV9 . TRBD1 TGTGCCAGCAGCGGACAGGGTAGCTACACCTTC CASSGQGSYTF
TRBJ2-7 TRBV5-4 . TRBD1 TGTGCCAGCAGCACATTGACAGGGGCCACCCACGAGCAGTACTTC CASSTLTGATHEQYF
TRBJ1-1 TRBV19 . . TGTGCCAGTAGTAGCCCGGGAGCCATGAACACTGAAGCTTTCTTT CASSSPGAMNTEAFF
TRBJ2-7 TRBV5-6 . . TGTGCCAGCAGCTTTTTGTTCGGGGGTTTTTCCTACGAGCAGTACTTC CASSFLFGGFSYEQYF
TRBJ2-6 TRBV10-2 . TRBD2 TGCGCCAGCAGGGCTAGCGGGTCTGGGGCCAACGTCCTGACTTTC CASRASGSGANVLTF
TRBJ1-1 TRBV6-5 . . TGTGCCAGCAGTTACTCGAGGGCCCCCTCCCCTGAAGCTTTCTTT CASSYSRAPSPEAFF
TRBJ2-2 TRBV29-1 . . TGCAGCGTTGACGTGGGAGTCGTCACCGGGGAGCTGTTTTTT CSVDVGVVTGELFF
TRBJ2-2 TRBV6-2/TRBV6-3 . . TGTGCCAGCAGTCGGGACTCCCAGGAGACCGGGGAGCTGTTTTTT CASSRDSQETGELFF
TRBJ2-1 TRBV9 once TRBD2 TGTGCCAGCAGCGTAGCTTACGCGGGGGCCTACAATGAGCAGTTCTTC CASSVAYAGAYNEQFF
TRBJ1-2 TRBV12-5 once . TGTGCTAGTGGCCCTCCGACGGGTTTCTATGGCTACACCTTC CASGPPTGFYGYTF
TRBJ1-2 TRBV19 . TRBD1 TGTGCCAGTACCCCGACAGGGACCAACTATGGCTACACCTTC CASTPTGTNYGYTF
TRBJ1-4 TRBV9 once . TGTGCCAGCAGCGGAACCGGGGATTCTAATGAAAAACTGTTTTTT CASSGTGDSNEKLFF
TRBJ1-5 TRBV2 . . TGTGCCAGCGAGGGGGGGAGGGCAAGCCAGCCCCAGCATTTT CASEGGRASQPQHF
TRBJ2-1 TRBV11-2 . TRBD2 TGTGCCAGCAGCCTAGCGGGAAGTACCAATGAGCAGTTCTTC CASSLAGSTNEQFF
TRBJ2-2 TRBV6-5 . TRBD2 TGTGCCAGCAGCCTAGCGGCACGGGTCACCGGGGAGCTGTTTTTT CASSLAARVTGELFF